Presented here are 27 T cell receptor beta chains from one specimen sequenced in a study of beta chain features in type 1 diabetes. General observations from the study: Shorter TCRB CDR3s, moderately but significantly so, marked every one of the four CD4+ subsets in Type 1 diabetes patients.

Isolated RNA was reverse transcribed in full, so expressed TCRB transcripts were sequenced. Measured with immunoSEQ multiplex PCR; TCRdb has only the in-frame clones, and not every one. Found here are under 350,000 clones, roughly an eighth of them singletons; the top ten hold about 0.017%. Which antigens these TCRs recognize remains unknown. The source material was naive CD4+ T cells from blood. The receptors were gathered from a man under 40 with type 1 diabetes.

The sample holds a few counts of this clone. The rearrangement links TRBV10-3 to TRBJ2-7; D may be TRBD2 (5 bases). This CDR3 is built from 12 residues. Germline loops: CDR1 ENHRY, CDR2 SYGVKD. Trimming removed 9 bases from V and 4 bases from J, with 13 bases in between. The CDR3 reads CAMGEGEYEQYF. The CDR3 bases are TGTGCCATGGGAGAGGGAGAGTACGAGCAGTACTTC.

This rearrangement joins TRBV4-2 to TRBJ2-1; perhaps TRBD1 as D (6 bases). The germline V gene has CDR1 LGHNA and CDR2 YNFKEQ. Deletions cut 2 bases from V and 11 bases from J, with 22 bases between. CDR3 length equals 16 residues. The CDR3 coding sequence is TGTGCCAGCAGCCAACCACGGAGCAGTGGGGGCCCCAAGCAGTTCTTC. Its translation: CASSQPRSSGGPKQFF.

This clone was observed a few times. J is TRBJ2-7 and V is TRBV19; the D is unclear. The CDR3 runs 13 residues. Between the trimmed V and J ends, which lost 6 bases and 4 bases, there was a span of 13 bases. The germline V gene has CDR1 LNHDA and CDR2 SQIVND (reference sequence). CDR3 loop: CASSHHEEYEQYF. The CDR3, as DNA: TGTGCCAGTAGCCATCACGAGGAGTACGAGCAGTACTTC.

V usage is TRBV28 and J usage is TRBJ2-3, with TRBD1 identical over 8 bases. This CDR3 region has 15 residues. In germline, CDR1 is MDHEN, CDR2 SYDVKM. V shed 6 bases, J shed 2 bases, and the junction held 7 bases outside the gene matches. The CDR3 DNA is TGTGCCAGCAGGACAGGGGCCTTTGACACAGATACGCAGTATTTT. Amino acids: CASRTGAFDTDTQYF. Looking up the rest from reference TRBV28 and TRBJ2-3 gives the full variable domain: DVKVTQSSRYLVKRTGEKVFLECVQDMDHENMFWYRQDPGLGLRLIYFSYDVKMKEKGDIPEGYSVSREKKERFSLILESASTNQTSMYLCASRTGAFDTDTQYFGPGTRLTVL.

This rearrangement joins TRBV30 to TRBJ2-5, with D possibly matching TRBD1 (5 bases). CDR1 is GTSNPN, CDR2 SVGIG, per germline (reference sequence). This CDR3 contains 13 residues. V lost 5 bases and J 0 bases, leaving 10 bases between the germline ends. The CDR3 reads CAWGPGYQETQYF. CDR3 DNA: TGTGCCTGGGGCCCAGGGTACCAAGAGACCCAGTACTTC. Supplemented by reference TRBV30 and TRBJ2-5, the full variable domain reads SQTIHQWPATLVQPVGSPLSLECTVEGTSNPNLYWYRQAAGRGLQLLFYSVGIGQISSEVPQNLSASRPQDRQFILSSKKLLLSDSGFYLCAWGPGYQETQYFGPGTRLLVL.

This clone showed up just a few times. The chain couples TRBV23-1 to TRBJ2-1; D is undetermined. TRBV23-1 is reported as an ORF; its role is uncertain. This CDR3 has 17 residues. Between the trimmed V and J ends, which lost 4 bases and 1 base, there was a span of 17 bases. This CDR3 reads CASSLPSSRWSYNEQFF. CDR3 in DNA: TGCGCCAGCAGTCTCCCTAGTAGCCGTTGGTCCTACAATGAGCAGTTCTTC.

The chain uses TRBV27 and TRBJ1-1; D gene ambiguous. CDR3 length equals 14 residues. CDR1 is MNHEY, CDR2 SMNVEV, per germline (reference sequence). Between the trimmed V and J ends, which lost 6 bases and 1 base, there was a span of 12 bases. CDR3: CASSWLTGNTEAFF. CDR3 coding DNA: TGTGCCAGCAGCTGGTTGACGGGGAACACTGAAGCTTTCTTT.

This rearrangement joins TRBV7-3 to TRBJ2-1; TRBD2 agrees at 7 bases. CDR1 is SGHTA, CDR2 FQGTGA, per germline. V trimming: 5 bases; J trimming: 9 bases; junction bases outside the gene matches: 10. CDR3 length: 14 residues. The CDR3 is CASSPDGGSREQFF. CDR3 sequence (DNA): TGTGCCAGCAGCCCAGACGGGGGGAGCCGTGAGCAGTTCTTC.

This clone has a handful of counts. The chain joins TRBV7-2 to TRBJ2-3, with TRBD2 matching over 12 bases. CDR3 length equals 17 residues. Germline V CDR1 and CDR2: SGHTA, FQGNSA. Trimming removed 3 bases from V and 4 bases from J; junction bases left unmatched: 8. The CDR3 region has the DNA TGTGCCAGCAGCTTGGGTCTAGCGGGAGGGTGGGCAGATACGCAGTATTTT. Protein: CASSLGLAGGWADTQYF.

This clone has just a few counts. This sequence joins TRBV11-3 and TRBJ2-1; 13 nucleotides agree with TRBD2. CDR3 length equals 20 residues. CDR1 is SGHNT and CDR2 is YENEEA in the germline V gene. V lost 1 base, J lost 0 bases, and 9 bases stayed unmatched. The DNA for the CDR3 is TGTGCCAGCAGCTTAGGGGACCGACTAGCGGGAGGACACTCCTACAATGAGCAGTTCTTC. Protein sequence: CASSLGDRLAGGHSYNEQFF.

CDR3 residues: CASSKRSDRILSYEQYF. CDR3 DNA sequence: TGTGCCAGCAGCAAACGGTCCGACAGGATCCTCTCCTACGAGCAGTACTTC. The chain carries TRBV21-1 and TRBJ2-7; the D segment call TRBD1 is taken from the table without a DNA check. TRBV21-1 is a documented pseudogene. The CDR3 loop spans 17 amino acids.

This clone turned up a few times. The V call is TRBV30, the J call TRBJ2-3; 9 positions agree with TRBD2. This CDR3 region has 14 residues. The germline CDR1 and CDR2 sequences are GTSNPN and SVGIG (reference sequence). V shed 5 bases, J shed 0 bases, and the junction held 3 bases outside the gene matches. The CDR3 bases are TGTGCCTGGCGAGCGGGAGGAAGCACAGATACGCAGTATTTT. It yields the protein CAWRAGGSTDTQYF.

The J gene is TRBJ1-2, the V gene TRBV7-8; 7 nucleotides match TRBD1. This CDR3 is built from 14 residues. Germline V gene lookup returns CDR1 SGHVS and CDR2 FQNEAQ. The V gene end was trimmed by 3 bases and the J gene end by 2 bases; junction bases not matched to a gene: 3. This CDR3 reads CASSFVTGNYGYTF. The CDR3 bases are TGTGCCAGCAGCTTTGTGACAGGGAACTATGGCTACACCTTC.

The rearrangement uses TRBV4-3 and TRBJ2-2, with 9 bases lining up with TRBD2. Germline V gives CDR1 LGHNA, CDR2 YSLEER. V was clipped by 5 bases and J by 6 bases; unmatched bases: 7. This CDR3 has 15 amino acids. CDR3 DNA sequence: TGCGCCAGCAGCTTAAGCGGGAGGAGGGCCGGGGAGCTGTTTTTT. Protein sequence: CASSLSGRRAGELFF.

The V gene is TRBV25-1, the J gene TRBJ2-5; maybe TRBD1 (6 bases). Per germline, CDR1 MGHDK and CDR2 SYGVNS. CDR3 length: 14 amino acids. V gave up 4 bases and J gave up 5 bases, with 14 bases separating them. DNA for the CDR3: TGTGCCAGCAGTGCTCCCACAGGGATTGAGACCCAGTACTTC. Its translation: CASSAPTGIETQYF. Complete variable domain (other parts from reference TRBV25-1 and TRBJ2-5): EADIYQTPRYLVIGTGKKITLECSQTMGHDKMYWYQQDPGMELHLIHYSYGVNSTEKGDLSSESTVSRIRTEHFPLTLESARPSHTSQYLCASSAPTGIETQYFGPGTRLLVL.

For the CDR3, the DNA is TGTGCCAGCAGCGCCCCGGGACAGAAGAACACTGAAGCTTTCTTT. Its translation is CASSAPGQKNTEAFF. The V gene is TRBV7-2, the J gene TRBJ1-1; 7 bases line up with TRBD1. This CDR3 has 15 amino acids. Trimming removed 5 bases from V and 1 base from J; junction bases left unmatched: 7. CDR1 and CDR2 (germline): SGHTA, FQGNSA.

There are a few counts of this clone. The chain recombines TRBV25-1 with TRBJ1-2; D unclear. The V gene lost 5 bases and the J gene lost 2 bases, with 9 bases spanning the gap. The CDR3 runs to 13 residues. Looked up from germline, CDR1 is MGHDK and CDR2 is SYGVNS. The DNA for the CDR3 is TGTGCCAGCAGTCTAACAGTCAACTATGGCTACACCTTC. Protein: CASSLTVNYGYTF.

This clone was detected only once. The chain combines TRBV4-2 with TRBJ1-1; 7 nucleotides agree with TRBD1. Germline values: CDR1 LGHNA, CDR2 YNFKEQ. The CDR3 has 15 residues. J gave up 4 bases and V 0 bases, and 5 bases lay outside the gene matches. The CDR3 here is CASSQEVQGGTEAFF. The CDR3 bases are TGTGCCAGCAGCCAAGAGGTCCAGGGGGGCACTGAAGCTTTCTTT.

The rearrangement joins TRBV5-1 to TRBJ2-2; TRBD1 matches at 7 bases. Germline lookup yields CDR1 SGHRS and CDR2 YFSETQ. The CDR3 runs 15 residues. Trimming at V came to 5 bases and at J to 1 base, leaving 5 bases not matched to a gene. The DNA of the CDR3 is TGCGCCAGCAGGCCCGGGACAGTGAACACCGGGGAGCTGTTTTTT. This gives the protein CASRPGTVNTGELFF.

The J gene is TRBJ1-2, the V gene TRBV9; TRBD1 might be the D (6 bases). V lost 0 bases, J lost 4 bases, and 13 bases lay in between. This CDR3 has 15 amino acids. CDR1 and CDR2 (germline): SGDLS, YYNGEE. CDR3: CASSVGDKMSYGYTF. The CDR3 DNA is TGTGCCAGCAGCGTAGGGGACAAGATGAGCTATGGCTACACCTTC. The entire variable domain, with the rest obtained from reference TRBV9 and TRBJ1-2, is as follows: DSGVTQTPKHLITATGQRVTLRCSPRSGDLSVYWYQQSLDQGLQFLIQYYNGEERAKGNILERFSAQQFPDLHSELNLSSLELGDSALYFCASSVGDKMSYGYTFGSGTRLTVV.

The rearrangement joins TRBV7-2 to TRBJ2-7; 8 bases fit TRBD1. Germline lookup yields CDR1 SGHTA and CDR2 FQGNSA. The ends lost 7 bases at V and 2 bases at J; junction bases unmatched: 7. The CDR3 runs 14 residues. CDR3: CASKADRGTYEQYF. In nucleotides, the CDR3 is TGTGCCAGCAAGGCCGACAGGGGAACCTACGAGCAGTACTTC.

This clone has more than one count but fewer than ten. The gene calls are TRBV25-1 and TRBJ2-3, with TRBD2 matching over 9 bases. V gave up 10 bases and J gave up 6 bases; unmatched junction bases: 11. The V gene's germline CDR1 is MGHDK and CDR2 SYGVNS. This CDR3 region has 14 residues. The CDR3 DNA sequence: TGTGCCACCCAGGAAGCGGGAGGCCCCGATACGCAGTATTTT. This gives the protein CATQEAGGPDTQYF.

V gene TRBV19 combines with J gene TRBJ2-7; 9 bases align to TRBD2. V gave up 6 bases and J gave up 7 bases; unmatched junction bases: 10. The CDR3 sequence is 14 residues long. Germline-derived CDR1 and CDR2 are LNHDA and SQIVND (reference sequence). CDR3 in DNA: TGTGCCAGTAGCCCTTATAGCGGGAGCGAAGAGCAGTACTTC. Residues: CASSPYSGSEEQYF.

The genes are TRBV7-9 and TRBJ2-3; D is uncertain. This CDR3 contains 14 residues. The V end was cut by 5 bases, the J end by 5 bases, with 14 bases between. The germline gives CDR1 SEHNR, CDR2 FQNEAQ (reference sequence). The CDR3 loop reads CASSRSIAGDTQYF. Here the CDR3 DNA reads TGTGCCAGCAGCCGGAGTATCGCTGGAGATACGCAGTATTTT. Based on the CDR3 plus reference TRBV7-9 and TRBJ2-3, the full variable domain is DTGVSQNPRHKITKRGQNVTFRCDPISEHNRLYWYRQTLGQGPEFLTYFQNEAQLEKSRLLSDRFSAERPKGSFSTLEIQRTEQGDSAMYLCASSRSIAGDTQYFGPGTRLTVL.

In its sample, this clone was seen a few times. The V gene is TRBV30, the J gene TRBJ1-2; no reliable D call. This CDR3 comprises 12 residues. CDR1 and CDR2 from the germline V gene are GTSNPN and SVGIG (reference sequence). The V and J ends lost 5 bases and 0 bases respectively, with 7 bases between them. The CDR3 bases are TGTGCCTGGCTCACTTCTAACTATGGCTACACCTTC. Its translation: CAWLTSNYGYTF.

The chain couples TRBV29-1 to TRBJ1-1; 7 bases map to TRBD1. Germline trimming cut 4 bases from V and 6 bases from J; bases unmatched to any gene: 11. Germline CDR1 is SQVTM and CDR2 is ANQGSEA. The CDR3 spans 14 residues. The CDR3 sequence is CSVAGTDPWPEAFF. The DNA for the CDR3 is TGCAGCGTTGCAGGGACAGATCCTTGGCCTGAAGCTTTCTTT.

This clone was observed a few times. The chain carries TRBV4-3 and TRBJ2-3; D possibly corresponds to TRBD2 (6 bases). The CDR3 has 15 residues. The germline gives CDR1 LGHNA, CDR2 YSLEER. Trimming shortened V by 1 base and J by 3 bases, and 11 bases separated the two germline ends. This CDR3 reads CASSQVSGGTDTQYF. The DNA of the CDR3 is TGCGCCAGCAGCCAAGTGTCAGGAGGGACAGATACGCAGTATTTT.